The 12 T cell receptor beta chains below all came from one sample that was sequenced in a study of cytotoxic CD8 clonotypes in ibrutinib-treated CLL. Repertoires were generated with immunoSEQ multiplex PCR, while TCRdb's copy carries only in-frame clones and drops some. The sample consists of about 150,000 clones, about 80% of them appearing once. Specimen: PBMCs, collected after 24 months of ibrutinib treatment. The receptors were gathered from a human donor with chronic lymphocytic leukemia.

The rearrangement joins TRBV6-5 to TRBJ2-2; D may correspond to TRBD1 or TRBD2 (6 bases each). V was shortened by 10 bases and J by 5 bases, with 14 bases between the two germline ends. The V gene's germline CDR1 is MNHEY and CDR2 SVGAGI. CDR3 length: 13 amino acids. CDR3 DNA: TGTGCCACCCAGGAGGGGGGAACCGGGGAGCTGTTTTTT. Translation gives CATQEGGTGELFF.

CDR3 DNA: TGTGCCAGCAGCTTTCGGGACCCCAGGGGGATGGCTTTCTTT. Amino acids: CASSFRDPRGMAFF. This chain joins TRBV5-6 and TRBJ1-1; 7 nucleotides match TRBD1. The V segment lost 2 bases and the J segment 11 bases; nucleotides outside the gene matches: 12. Per germline, CDR1 SGHDT and CDR2 YYEEEE. The CDR3 length is 14 residues.

The rearrangement uses TRBV5-1 and TRBJ2-7, with TRBD2 matching over 10 bases. After removal of 0 bases from V and 2 bases from J, the junction contained 8 bases not matched to a gene. CDR3 length: 17 residues. In germline, CDR1 is SGHRS, CDR2 YFSETQ. The CDR3 spells CASSLEPPLAGPYEQYF. The CDR3, as DNA: TGCGCCAGCAGCTTGGAACCCCCACTAGCGGGGCCCTACGAGCAGTACTTC.

V gene TRBV7-4 combines with J gene TRBJ1-1; D is undetermined. The CDR3 totals 9 residues. The germline CDR1 and CDR2 sequences are SGHVT and SQSDAQ. The CDR3 loop is CDPPPEAFF. CDR3 DNA: TGTGACCCCCCTCCTGAAGCTTTCTTT.

This chain connects TRBV7-9 to TRBJ2-7, with unresolved D. Germline loops: CDR1 SEHNR, CDR2 FQNEAQ (reference sequence). The CDR3 is 13 amino acids. Trimming took off 1 base at V and 4 bases at J, with 8 bases between the two ends. CDR3 residues: CASSLGVRYEQYF. DNA for the CDR3: TGTGCCAGCAGCTTAGGGGTGCGGTACGAGCAGTACTTC.

The chain employs TRBV14 and TRBJ1-1; no clear D. The CDR3 extends over 13 amino acids. Trimming took 1 base from V and 3 from J, leaving 6 bases between them. Germline CDR1 reads SGHDN; CDR2 reads FVKESK. The CDR3, as DNA: TGTGCCAGCAGCCAAGGTTTAGACACTGAAGCTTTCTTT. Encoded protein: CASSQGLDTEAFF.

This clone was seen only a few times. The CDR3 region has the DNA TGTGCCAGCTCACCACAGGCAGGGGGCATTCAGTACTTC. Encoded protein: CASSPQAGGIQYF. This chain links TRBV18 with TRBJ2-4; 7 bases are a match to TRBD1. V shed 1 base, J shed 9 bases, and the junction held 3 bases outside the gene matches. Per the germline V gene, CDR1 is KGHSH and CDR2 is LQKENI. The CDR3 loop spans 13 amino acids.

The V call is TRBV11-2, the J call TRBJ2-3; 7 nucleotides agree with TRBD2. There are 15 residues in the CDR3. CDR1 is SGHAT and CDR2 is FQNNGV in the germline V gene. V lost 1 base, J lost 3 bases, and 4 bases stayed unmatched. The CDR3 coding sequence is TGTGCCAGCAGCTTAGGGGCACTAGCGACAGATACGCAGTATTTT. It codes for CASSLGALATDTQYF.

This clone has only one observation. This chain uses TRBV7-9 with TRBJ1-2, with a weak D call TRBD1 (5 bases). Per the germline V gene, CDR1 is SEHNR and CDR2 is FQNEAQ (reference sequence). The CDR3 covers 15 residues. Trimming removed 1 base at V and 7 bases at J, with 16 bases between. The CDR3 protein is CASSLGRVGPGGYTF. CDR3 sequence (DNA): TGTGCCAGCAGCTTAGGCAGGGTAGGTCCTGGTGGCTACACCTTC.

This clone was detected a few times. The rearrangement links TRBV7-9 to TRBJ1-5; possible D gene TRBD1, 6 bases. Looked up from germline, CDR1 is SEHNR and CDR2 is FQNEAQ (reference sequence). CDR3 size: 15 residues. Trimming removed 1 base at V and 1 base at J, with 8 bases between. The chain's CDR3 is CASSLGQASNQPQHF. For the CDR3, the DNA is TGTGCCAGCAGCTTAGGACAGGCGAGCAATCAGCCCCAGCATTTT.

This chain uses TRBV18 with TRBJ1-3; TRBD1 agrees at 7 bases. V trimming: 0 bases; J trimming: 0 bases; junction bases outside the gene matches: 2. CDR1 and CDR2 (germline): KGHSH, LQKENI. The CDR3 has 16 residues. The CDR3 region has the DNA TGTGCCAGCTCACCACCGACAGGGACCTCTGGAAACACCATATATTTT. Its translation: CASSPPTGTSGNTIYF.

The chain recombines TRBV7-2 with TRBJ2-1, with 9 bases matching TRBD2. Germline CDR1 SGHTA, CDR2 FQGNSA. The CDR3 consists of 16 residues. V shed 1 base, J shed 9 bases, and the junction held 10 bases outside the gene matches. Here the CDR3 reads CASSLGVAGETGEQFF. The CDR3 bases are TGTGCCAGCAGCTTAGGGGTAGCGGGAGAAACGGGTGAGCAGTTCTTC. Full variable domain (outside the CDR3, taken from reference TRBV7-2 and TRBJ2-1): GAGVSQSPSNKVTEKGKDVELRCDPISGHTALYWYRQSLGQGLEFLIYFQGNSAPDKSGLPSDRFSAERTGGSVSTLTIQRTQQEDSAVYLCASSLGVAGETGEQFFGPGTRLTVL.